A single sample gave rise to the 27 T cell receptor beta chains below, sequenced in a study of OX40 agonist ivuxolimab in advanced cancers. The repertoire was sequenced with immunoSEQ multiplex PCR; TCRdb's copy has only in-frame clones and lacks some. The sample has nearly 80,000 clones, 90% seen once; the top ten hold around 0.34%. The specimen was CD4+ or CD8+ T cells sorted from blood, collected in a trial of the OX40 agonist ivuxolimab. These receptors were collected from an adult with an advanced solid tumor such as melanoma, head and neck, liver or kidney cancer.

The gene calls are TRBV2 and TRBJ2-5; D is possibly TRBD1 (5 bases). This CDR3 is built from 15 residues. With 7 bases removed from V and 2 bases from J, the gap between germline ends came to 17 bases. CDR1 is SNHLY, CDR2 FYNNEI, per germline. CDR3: CASTFQTDRQETQYF. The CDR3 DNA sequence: TGTGCCAGCACCTTCCAGACAGACAGACAAGAGACCCAGTACTTC.

The CDR3 reads CASRGEGGSSPLHF. For the CDR3, the DNA is TGTGCCAGCAGGGGGGAGGGAGGGAGTTCACCCCTCCACTTT. The chain employs TRBV6-1 and TRBJ1-6; a possible D gene is TRBD1 (5 bases). The CDR3 runs 14 residues. Between the trimmed V and J ends, which lost 6 bases and 9 bases, there was a span of 15 bases. Germline CDR1 and CDR2: MNHNS and SASEGT.

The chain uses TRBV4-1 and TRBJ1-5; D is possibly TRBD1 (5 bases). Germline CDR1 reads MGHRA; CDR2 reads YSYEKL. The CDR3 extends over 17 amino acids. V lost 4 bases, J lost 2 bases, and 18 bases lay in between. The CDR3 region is CASSRDGNLRGNQPQHF. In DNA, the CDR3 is TGCGCCAGCAGCCGGGACGGAAATCTACGGGGCAATCAGCCCCAGCATTTT.

The CDR3, as DNA: TGTGCCAGCAACCGGAGAGGGGAGCTGTTTTTT. Encoded protein: CASNRRGELFF. This chain joins TRBV5-6 and TRBJ2-2, with D unclear. From germline, CDR1 is SGHDT and CDR2 YYEEEE. There are 11 residues in the CDR3. Trimming took 6 bases from V and 8 from J, leaving 8 bases between them.

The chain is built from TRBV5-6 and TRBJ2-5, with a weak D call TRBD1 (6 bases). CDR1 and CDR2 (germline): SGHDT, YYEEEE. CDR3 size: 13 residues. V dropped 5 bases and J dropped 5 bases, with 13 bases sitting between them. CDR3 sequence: CASSSQGGETQYF. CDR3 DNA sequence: TGTGCCAGCAGTTCACAGGGTGGGGAGACCCAGTACTTC.

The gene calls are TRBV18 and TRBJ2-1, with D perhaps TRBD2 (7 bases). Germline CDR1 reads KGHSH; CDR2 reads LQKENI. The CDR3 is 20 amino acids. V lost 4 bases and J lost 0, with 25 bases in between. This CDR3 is CASSRGGGFGGASSYNEQFF. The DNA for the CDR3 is TGTGCCAGCTCACGAGGTGGAGGTTTTGGGGGGGCCAGCTCCTACAATGAGCAGTTCTTC.

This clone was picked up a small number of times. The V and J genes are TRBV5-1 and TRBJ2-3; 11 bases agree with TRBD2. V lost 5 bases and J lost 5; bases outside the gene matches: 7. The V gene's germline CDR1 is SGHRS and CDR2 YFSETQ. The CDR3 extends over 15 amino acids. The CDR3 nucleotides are TGCGCCAGCAGGGATAGCGGGGGGGCGAAAGATACGCAGTATTTT. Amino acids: CASRDSGGAKDTQYF.

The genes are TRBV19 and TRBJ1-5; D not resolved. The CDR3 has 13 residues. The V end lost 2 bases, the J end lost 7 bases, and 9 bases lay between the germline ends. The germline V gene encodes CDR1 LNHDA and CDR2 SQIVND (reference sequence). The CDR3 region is CASSIFEDQPQHF. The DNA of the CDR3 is TGTGCCAGTAGTATATTTGAGGACCAGCCCCAGCATTTT.

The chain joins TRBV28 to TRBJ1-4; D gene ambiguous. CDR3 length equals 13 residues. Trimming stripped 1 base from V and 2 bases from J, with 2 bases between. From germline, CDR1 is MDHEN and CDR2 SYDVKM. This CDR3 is CASSLSTNEKLFF. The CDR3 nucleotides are TGTGCCAGCAGTTTATCCACTAATGAAAAACTGTTTTTT. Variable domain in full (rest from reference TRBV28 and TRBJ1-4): DVKVTQSSRYLVKRTGEKVFLECVQDMDHENMFWYRQDPGLGLRLIYFSYDVKMKEKGDIPEGYSVSREKKERFSLILESASTNQTSMYLCASSLSTNEKLFFGSGTQLSVL.

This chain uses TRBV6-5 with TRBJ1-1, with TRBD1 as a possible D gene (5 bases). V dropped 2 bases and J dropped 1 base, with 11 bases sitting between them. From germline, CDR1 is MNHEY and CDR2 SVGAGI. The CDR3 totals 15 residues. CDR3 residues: CASSYGTFPNTEAFF. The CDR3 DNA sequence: TGTGCCAGCAGTTACGGGACTTTTCCGAACACTGAAGCTTTCTTT.

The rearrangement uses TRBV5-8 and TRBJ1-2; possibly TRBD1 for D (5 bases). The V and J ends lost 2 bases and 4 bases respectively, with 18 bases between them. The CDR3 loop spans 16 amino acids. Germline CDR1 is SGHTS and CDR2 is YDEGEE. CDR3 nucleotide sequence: TGTGCCAGCAGCTTAATAATAGGGGCCTCAGGCTATGGCTACACCTTC. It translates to CASSLIIGASGYGYTF.

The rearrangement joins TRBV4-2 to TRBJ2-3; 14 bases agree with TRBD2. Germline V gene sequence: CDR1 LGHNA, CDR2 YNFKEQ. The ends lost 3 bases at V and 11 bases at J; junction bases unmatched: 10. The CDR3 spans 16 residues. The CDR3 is CASSQAPGTSGGMQYF. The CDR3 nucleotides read TGTGCCAGCAGCCAGGCCCCGGGGACTAGCGGGGGAATGCAGTATTTT.

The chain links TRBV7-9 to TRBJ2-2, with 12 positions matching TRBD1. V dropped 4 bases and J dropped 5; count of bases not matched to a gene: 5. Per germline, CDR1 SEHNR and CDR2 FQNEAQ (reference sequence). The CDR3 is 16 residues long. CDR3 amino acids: CASSSRDRGRTGELFF. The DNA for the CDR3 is TGTGCCAGCAGCTCCCGGGACAGGGGGCGGACCGGGGAGCTGTTTTTT.

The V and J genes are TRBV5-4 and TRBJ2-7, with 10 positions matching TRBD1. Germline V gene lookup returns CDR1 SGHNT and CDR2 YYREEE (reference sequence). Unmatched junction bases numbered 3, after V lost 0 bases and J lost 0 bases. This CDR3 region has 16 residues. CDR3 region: CASSLAGTGASYEQYF. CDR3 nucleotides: TGTGCCAGCAGCTTGGCCGGGACAGGGGCCTCCTACGAGCAGTACTTC. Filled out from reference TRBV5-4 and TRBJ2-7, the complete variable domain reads ETGVTQSPTHLIKTRGQQVTLRCSSQSGHNTVSWYQQALGQGPQFIFQYYREEENGRGNFPPRFSGLQFPNYSSELNVNALELDDSALYLCASSLAGTGASYEQYFGPGTRLTVT.

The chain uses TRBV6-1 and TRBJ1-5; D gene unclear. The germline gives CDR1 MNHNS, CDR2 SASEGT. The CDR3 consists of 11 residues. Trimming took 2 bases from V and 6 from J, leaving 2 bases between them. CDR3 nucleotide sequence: TGTGCCAGCAGTGAACGTCAGCCCCAGCATTTT. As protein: CASSERQPQHF.

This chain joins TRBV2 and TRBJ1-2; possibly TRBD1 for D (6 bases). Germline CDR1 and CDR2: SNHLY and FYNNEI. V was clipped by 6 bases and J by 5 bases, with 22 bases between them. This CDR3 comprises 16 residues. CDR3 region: CASRIREAGARYGYTF. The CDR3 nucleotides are TGTGCCAGCAGGATCAGAGAGGCAGGGGCGAGATATGGCTACACCTTC.

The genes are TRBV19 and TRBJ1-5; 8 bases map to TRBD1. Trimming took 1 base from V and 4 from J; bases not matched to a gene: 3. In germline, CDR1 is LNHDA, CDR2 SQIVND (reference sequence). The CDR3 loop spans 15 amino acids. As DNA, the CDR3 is TGTGCCAGTAGTATAGTTCAGGGGGCAAATCAGCCCCAGCATTTT. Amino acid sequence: CASSIVQGANQPQHF.

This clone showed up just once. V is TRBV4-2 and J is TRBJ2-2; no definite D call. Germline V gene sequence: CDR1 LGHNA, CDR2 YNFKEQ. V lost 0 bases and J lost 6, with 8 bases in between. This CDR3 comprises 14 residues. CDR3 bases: TGTGCCAGCAGCCAAGAAGTTAGTTCCGGGGAGCTGTTTTTT. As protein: CASSQEVSSGELFF.

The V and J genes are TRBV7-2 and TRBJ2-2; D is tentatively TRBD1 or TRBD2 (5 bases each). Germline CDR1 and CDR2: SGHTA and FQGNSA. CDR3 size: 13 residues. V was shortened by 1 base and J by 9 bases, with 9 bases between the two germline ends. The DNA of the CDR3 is TGTGCCAGCAGCTTAGTTGGGACGAGGGAGCTGTTTTTT. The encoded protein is CASSLVGTRELFF.

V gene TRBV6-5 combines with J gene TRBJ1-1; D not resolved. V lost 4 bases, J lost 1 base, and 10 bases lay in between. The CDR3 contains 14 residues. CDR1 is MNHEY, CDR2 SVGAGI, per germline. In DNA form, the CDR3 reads TGTGCCAGCAGTTTTACACGCCCGAACACTGAAGCTTTCTTT. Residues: CASSFTRPNTEAFF.

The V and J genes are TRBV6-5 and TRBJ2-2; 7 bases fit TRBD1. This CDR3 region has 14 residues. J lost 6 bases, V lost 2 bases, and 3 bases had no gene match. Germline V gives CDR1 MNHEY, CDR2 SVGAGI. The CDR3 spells CASSYEGAAGELFF. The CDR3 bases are TGTGCCAGCAGTTACGAGGGGGCGGCCGGGGAGCTGTTTTTT.

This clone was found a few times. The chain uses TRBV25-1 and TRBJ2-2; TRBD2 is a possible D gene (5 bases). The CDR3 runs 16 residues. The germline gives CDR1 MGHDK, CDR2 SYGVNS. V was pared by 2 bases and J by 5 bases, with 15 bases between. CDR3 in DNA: TGTGCCAGCAGTGAAAGCCGCGGGCAGCGAACCGGGGAGCTGTTTTTT. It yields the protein CASSESRGQRTGELFF.

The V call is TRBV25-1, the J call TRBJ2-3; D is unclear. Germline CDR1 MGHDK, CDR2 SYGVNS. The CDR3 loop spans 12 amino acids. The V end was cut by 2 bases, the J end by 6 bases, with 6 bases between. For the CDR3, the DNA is TGTGCCAGCAGTGAAAATCGGGATACGCAGTATTTT. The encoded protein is CASSENRDTQYF.

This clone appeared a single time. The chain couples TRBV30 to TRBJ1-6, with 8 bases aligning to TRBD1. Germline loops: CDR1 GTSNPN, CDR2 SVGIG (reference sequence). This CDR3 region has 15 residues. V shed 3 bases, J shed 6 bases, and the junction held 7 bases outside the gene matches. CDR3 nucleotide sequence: TGTGCCTGGAGACGACAGGGGCTTAGTAATTCACCCCTCCACTTT. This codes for CAWRRQGLSNSPLHF.

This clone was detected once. The CDR3 sequence: CASSLDSSGANVLTF. CDR3 nucleotides: TGCGCCAGCAGCTTGGACAGCTCTGGGGCCAACGTCCTGACTTTC. The genes are TRBV5-1 and TRBJ2-6; no clear D gene. Germline V CDR1 and CDR2: SGHRS, YFSETQ. V was pared by 0 bases and J by 0 bases, with 4 bases between. This CDR3 spans 15 amino acids.

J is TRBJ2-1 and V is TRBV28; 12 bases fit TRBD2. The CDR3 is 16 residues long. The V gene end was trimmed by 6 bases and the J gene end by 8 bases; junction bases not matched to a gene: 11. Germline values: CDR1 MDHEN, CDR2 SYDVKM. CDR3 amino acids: CASRSRSSGGGYEQFF. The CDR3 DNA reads TGTGCCAGCAGATCACGCTCTAGCGGGGGGGGATATGAGCAGTTCTTC.

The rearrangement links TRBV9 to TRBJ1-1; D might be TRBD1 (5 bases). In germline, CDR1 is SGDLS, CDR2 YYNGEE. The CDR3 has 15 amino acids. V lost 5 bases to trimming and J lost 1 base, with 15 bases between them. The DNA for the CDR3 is TGTGCCAGCAGTGGCGACAGTGCGCCGAACACTGAAGCTTTCTTT. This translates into CASSGDSAPNTEAFF.